This T cell receptor (beta chain) was obtained from a study of blood T cell repertoires in COVID-19. Overall study context: Donors in the United States, Italy and Spain gave samples during acute or convalescent COVID-19. In each case, the material was cDNA or gDNA derived from T cells, B-cell-depleted T cells, or PBMCs.

Losses at the gene ends were 0 bases for V and 5 bases for J; bases not matched to a gene: 9. The CDR3 runs 16 residues. CDR1 and CDR2 from the germline V gene are LNHNV and YYDKDF (reference sequence). Followed over time, Seattle patients had been enrolled while infection was active. Study processing details: It was from reference gene primer amplification that nucleated cell counts were estimated. TCRdb's table, derived via immunoSEQ multiplex PCR, lists solely in-frame clones and lacks some. Clonal size and the V and J genes are those of that table, whereas D and trimming came from the DNA. The sample shows under 150,000 clones, approximately 85% of them seen only once.

This clonotype was sampled from a woman aged 60-75 years with COVID-19, enrolled during active disease. Sequenced: peripheral blood. The chain uses TRBV15 and TRBJ2-7; TRBD1 matches at 8 bases. The CDR3 DNA is TGTGCCACCAGCAGAGAACTCGACAGGGGAATCGACGAGCAGTACTTC. Its translation is CATSRELDRGIDEQYF.